This TCR beta chain emerged from a study of CD8+ T cells in alopecia areata. At the level of the study: Treatment of the treated patients consisted of oral tofacitinib, 5 to 10 mg twice daily.

Germline CDR1 is LNHNV and CDR2 is YYDKDF (reference sequence). This CDR3 has 14 amino acids. Specified treatment: oral pan-JAK inhibitor, 5-10 mg twice daily. Researchers picked out CD4+ and CD8+ T cells from PBMCs by sorting. The sequencing template was cDNA reverse transcribed from extracted RNA. The repertoire was sequenced with immunoSEQ multiplex PCR; TCRdb's copy has only in-frame clones and lacks some. The table shows 200,000 to 250,000 clones, with over 60% occurring only once. The receptor's source is a human donor with alopecia areata. The chain links TRBV15 to TRBJ2-5; TRBD2 agrees at 8 bases. The J call may be mistaken, given a closer DNA end match to TRBJ2-7. The source material was CD4+ T cells sorted from blood, sampled at week 44, from a patient treated with tofacitinib. As DNA, the CDR3 is TGTGCCACCAGCATTAGCGGGGACTCCTACGAGCAGTACTTC. Residues: CATSISGDSYEQYF.